This T cell receptor beta chain was observed in a study of T cell repertoires in cytomegalovirus infection. Study-level points and caveats: Dominating the ex vivo response were HLA-C-restricted CMV-specific TCR beta clonotypes.

TCRdb itself ran the reads through MiXCR, one entry per CDR3 protein. The data hold around 740,000 distinct CDR3 sequences, with about a third observed a single time. A note on this clonotype: What it binds is unknown.

The source is a human donor in good health (CMV status not recorded). Some clones in this sample may be carry-over from other donors' samples. The sample comprised PBMCs.

The CDR3 loop reads CASSLPPEREAFF. The DNA for the CDR3 is TGTGCCAGCAGTTTACCTCCCGAGAGGGAAGCTTTCTTT. The chain recombines TRBV28 with TRBJ1-1, with no clear D. Trimming left V 2 bases short and J 8 bases short, with 12 bases between. The CDR3 contains 13 residues. Germline CDR1 MDHEN, CDR2 SYDVKM.